This T cell receptor beta chain is drawn from a study of OX40 agonist ivuxolimab in advanced cancers. Overall study context: Patients in dose escalation had liver, melanoma, kidney or head and neck cancers. Approximately 40% of patients had received prior checkpoint inhibitor therapy.

The data were produced by immunoSEQ multiplex PCR, yet TCRdb's version contains in-frame clones alone and is incomplete. The sample carries around 77,000 clones, 60% to 80% recorded once. The germline V and J ends were trimmed by 11 bases and 1 base, with 10 bases remaining between them. Germline V CDR1 and CDR2: ENHRY, SYGVKD. The CDR3 runs to 12 residues. Here the sequenced sample was CD4+ or CD8+ T cells sorted from blood, taken in a trial of the OX40 agonist ivuxolimab. V is TRBV10-3 and J is TRBJ2-3; D possibly uses TRBD1 or TRBD2 (5 bases each). This receptor was obtained from an adult with an advanced solid tumor such as melanoma, head and neck, liver or kidney cancer. The CDR3 sequence is CALGDGTDTQYF. CDR3 in DNA: TGTGCCCTTGGGGACGGCACAGATACGCAGTATTTT.